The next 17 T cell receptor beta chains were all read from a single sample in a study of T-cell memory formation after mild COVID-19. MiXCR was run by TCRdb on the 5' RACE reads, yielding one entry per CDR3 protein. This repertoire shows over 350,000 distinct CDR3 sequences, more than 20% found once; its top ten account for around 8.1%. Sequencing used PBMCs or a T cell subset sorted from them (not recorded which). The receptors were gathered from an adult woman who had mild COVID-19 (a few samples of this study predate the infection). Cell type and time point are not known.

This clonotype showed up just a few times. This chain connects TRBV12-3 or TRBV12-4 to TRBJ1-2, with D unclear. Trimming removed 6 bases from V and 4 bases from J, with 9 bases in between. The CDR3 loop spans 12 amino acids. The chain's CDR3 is CASSPFTYGYTF. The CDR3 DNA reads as TGTGCCAGCAGCCCTTTTACCTATGGCTACACCTTC.

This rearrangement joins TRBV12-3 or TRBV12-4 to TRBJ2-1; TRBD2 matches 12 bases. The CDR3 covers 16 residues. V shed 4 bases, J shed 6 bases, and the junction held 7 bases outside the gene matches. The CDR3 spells CASSSLRLAGANEQFF. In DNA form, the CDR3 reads TGTGCCAGCAGTTCCCTAAGACTAGCGGGAGCCAATGAGCAGTTCTTC.

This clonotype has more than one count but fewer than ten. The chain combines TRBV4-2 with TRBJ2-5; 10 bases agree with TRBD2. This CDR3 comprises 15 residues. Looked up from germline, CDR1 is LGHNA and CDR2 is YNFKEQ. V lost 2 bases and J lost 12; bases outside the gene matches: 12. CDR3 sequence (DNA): TGTGCCAGCAGCCAATGGGGATCTAGCGGGGGTCCAAAGTACTTC. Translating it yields CASSQWGSSGGPKYF.

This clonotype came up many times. The CDR3 region has the DNA TGTGCCAGCAGTACCCGTGTGACTAGCGGGAAAAGCTACGAGCAGTACTTC. Translated: CASSTRVTSGKSYEQYF. V usage is TRBV12-3 or TRBV12-4 and J usage is TRBJ2-7; 11 nucleotides align to TRBD2. The CDR3 loop spans 17 amino acids. J gave up 3 bases and V 5 bases, and 12 bases lay outside the gene matches.

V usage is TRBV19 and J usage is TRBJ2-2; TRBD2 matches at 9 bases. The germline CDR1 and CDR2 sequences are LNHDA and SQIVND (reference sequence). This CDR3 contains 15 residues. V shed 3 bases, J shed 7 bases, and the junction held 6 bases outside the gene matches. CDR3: CASSILSGRIGELFF. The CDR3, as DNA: TGTGCCAGTAGTATTCTCAGCGGGAGGATCGGGGAGCTGTTTTTT.

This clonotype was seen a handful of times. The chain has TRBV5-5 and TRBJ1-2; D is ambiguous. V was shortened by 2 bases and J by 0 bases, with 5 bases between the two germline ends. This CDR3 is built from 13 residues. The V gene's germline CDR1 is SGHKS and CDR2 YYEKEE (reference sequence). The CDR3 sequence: CASSFDANYGYTF. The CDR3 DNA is TGTGCCAGCAGCTTTGACGCTAACTATGGCTACACCTTC.

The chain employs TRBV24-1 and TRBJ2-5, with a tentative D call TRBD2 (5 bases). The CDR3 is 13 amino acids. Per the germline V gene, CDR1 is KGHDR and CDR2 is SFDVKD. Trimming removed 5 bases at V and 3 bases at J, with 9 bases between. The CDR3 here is CATSGGHKETQYF. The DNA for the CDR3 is TGTGCCACCAGTGGAGGGCACAAAGAGACCCAGTACTTC.

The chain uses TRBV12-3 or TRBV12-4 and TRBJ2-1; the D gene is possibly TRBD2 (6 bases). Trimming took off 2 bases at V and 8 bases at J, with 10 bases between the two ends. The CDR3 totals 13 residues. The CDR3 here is CASSLTSPDEQFF. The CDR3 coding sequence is TGTGCCAGCAGTTTAACTAGCCCGGATGAGCAGTTCTTC.

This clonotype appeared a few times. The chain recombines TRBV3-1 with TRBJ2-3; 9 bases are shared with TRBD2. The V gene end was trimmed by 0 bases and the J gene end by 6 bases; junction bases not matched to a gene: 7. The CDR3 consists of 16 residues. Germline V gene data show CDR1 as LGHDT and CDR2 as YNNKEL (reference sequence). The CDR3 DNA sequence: TGTGCCAGCAGCCAAGATCCGGGACTAGCTACGGATACGCAGTATTTT. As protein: CASSQDPGLATDTQYF.

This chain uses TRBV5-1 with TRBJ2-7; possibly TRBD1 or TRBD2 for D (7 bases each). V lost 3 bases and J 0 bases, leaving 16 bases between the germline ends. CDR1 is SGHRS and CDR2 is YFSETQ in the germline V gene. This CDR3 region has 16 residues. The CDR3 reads CASSWSGTDPSYEQYF. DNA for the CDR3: TGCGCCAGCAGCTGGAGCGGGACAGATCCCTCCTACGAGCAGTACTTC.

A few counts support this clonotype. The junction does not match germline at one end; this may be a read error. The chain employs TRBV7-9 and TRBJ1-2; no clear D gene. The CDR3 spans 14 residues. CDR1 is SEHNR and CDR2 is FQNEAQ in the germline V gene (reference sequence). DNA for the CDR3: TGTGCCAGCAGATTAGGAAACAGCAACTATGGCTACACCTTC. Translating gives CASRLGNSNYGYTF. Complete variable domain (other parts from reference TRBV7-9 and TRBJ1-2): DTGVSQNPRHKITKRGQNVTFRCDPISEHNRLYWYRQTLGQGPEFLTYFQNEAQLEKSRLLSDRFSAERPKGSFSTLEIQRTEQGDSAMYLCASRLGNSNYGYTFGSGTRLTVV.

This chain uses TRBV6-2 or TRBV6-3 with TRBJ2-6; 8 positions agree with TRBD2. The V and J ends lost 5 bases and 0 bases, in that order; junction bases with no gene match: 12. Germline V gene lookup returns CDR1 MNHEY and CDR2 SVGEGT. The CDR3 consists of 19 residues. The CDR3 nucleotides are TGTGCCAGCAGTCCCGGGAGGGCCGCGGGATACTCTGGGGCCAACGTCCTGACTTTC. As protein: CASSPGRAAGYSGANVLTF.

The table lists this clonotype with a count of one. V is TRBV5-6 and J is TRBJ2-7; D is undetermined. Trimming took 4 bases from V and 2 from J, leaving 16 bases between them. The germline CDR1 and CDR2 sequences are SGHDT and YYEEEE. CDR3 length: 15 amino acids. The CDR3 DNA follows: TGTGCCAGCAGCAGATTTATAGCAAACCCCTACGAGCAGTACTTC. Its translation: CASSRFIANPYEQYF.

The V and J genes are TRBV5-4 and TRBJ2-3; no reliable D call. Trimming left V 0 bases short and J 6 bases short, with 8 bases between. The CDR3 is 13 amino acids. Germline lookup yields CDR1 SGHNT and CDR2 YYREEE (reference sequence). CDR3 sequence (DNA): TGTGCCAGCAGCTTGGCTATCAGCGATACGCAGTATTTT. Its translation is CASSLAISDTQYF.

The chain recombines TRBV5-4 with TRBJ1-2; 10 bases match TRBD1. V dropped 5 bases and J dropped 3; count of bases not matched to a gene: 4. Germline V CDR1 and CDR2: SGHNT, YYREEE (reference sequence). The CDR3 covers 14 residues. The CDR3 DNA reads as TGTGCCAGCAGGTTCGGGACAGGGGACTATGGCTACACCTTC. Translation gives CASRFGTGDYGYTF.

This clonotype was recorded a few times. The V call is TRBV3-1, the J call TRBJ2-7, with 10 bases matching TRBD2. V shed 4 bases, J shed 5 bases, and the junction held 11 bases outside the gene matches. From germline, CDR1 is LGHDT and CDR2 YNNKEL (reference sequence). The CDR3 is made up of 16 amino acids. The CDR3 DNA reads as TGTGCCAGCAGCCTACAGGGAGCGGGGGGGCTCCACGAGCAGTACTTC. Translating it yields CASSLQGAGGLHEQYF.

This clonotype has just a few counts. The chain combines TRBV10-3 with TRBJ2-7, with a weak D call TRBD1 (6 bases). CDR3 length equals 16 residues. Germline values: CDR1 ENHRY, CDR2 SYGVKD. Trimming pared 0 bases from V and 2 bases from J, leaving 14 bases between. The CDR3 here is CAISESRQDRPYEQYF. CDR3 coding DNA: TGTGCCATCAGTGAGTCACGACAGGACAGACCCTACGAGCAGTACTTC.